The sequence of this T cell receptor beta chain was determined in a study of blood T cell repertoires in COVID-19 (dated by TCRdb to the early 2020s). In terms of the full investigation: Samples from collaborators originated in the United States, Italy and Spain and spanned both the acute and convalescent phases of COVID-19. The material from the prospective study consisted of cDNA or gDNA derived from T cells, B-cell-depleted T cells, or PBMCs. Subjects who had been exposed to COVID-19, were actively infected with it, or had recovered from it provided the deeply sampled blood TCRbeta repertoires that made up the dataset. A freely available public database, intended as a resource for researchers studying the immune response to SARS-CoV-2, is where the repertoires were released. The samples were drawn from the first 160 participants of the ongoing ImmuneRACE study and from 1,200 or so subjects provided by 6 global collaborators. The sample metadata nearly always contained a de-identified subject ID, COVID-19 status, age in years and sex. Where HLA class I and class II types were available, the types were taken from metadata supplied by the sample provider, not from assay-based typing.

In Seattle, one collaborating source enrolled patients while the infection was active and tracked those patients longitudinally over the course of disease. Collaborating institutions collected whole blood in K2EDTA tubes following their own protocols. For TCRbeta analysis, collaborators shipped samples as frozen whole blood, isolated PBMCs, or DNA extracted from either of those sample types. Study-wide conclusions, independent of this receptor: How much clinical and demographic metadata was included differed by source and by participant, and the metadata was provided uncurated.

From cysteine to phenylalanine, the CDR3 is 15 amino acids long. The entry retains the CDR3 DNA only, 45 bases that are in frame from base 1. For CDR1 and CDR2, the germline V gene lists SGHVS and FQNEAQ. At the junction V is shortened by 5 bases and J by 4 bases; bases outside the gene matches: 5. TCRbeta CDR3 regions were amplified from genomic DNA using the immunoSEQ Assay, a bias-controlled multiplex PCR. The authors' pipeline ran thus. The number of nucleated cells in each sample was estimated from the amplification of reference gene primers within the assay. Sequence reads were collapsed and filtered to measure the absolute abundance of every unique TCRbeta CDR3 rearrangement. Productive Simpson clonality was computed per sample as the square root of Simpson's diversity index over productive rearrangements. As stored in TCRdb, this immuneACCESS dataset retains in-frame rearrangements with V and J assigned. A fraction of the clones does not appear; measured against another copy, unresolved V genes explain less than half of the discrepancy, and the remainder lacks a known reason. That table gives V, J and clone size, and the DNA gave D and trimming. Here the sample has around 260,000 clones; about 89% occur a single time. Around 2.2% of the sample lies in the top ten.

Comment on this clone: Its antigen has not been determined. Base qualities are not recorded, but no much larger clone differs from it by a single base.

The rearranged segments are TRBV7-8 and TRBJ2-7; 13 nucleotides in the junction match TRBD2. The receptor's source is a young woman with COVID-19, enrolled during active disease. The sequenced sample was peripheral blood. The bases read TGTGCCAGCAGCATGACTAGCGGGAGGTTGTACGAGCAGTACTTC. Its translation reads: CASSMTSGRLYEQYF.